This T cell receptor beta chain was identified in a study of T cell therapy after organ transplantation. As concerns this clone: Its antigen is unknown.

Time point denoted: 20-29 weeks after completion of therapy. Germline loops: CDR1 MRHNA, CDR2 SNTAGT. V lost 3 bases and J lost 1, with 12 bases in between. This CDR3 is built from 15 residues. The method was immunoSEQ multiplex PCR; TCRdb's version includes in-frame clones alone and lacks a portion of them. The sample lists about 17,000 clones, about 85% seen once, with 31% in the top ten. Source: CD8+ T cells from blood, taken after autologous CMV-specific T cell therapy. This receptor was taken from a human patient who had received a solid organ transplant and had CMV disease. The T cells may come from the graft donor. The J gene is TRBJ1-1, the V gene TRBV6-4; TRBD1 is a possible D gene (6 bases). The CDR3 nucleotides are TGTGCCAGCAGTGAAACCGGGACATCGAACACTGAAGCTTTCTTT. Amino acid sequence: CASSETGTSNTEAFF.